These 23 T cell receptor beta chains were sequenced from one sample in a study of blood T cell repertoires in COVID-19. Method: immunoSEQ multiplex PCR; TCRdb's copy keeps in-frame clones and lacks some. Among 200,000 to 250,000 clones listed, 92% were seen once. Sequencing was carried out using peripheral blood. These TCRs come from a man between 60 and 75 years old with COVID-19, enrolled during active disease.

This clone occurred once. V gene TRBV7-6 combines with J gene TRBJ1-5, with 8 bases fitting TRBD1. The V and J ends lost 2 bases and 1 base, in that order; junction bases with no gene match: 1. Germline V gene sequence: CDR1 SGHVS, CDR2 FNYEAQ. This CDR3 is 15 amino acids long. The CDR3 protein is CASSLQGASNQPQHF. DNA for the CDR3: TGTGCCAGCAGCTTACAGGGGGCAAGCAATCAGCCCCAGCATTTT.

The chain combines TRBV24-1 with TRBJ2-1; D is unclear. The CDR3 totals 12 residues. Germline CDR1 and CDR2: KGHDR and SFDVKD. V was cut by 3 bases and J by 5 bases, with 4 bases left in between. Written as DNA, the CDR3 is TGTGCCACCAGTGATCCTAACAATGAGCAGTTCTTC. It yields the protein CATSDPNNEQFF.

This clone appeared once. The CDR3 protein is CASSASIGTGGYEQYF. CDR3 in DNA: TGTGCCAGCAGCGCGTCGATTGGGACAGGAGGCTACGAGCAGTACTTC. The rearrangement joins TRBV5-6 to TRBJ2-7; 8 nucleotides align to TRBD1. Germline V gene lookup returns CDR1 SGHDT and CDR2 YYEEEE. Trimming cost V 4 bases and J 3 bases; bases outside gene matches: 12. The CDR3 has 16 residues.

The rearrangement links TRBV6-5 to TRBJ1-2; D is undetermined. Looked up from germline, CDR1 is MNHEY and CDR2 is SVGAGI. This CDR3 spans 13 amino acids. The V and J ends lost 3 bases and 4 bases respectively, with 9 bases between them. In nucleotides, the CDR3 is TGTGCCAGCAGTTATAAACAATTCTATGGCTACACCTTC. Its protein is CASSYKQFYGYTF.

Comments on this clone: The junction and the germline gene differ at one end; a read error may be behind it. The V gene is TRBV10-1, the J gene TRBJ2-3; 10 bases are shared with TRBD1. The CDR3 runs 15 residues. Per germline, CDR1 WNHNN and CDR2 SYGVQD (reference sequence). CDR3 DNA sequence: TGCGCCAGCAGTGAGGAGACAGGGGGCTCCGTCACGCGGTATTTT. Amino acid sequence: CASSEETGGSVTRYF.

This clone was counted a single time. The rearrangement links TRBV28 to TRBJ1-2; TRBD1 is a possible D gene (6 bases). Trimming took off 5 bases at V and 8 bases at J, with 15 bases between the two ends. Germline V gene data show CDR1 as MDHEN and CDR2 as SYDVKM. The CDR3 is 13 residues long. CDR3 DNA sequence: TGTGCCAGCAGTCTACTAGGGGGGGTAGGCTACACCTTC. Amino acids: CASSLLGGVGYTF.

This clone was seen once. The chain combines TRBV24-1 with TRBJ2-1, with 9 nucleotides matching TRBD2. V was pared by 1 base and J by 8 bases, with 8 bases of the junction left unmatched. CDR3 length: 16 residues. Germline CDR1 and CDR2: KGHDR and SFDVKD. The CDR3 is CATSDFPREGLDEQFF. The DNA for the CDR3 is TGTGCCACCAGTGATTTCCCGCGGGAGGGCCTCGATGAGCAGTTCTTC.

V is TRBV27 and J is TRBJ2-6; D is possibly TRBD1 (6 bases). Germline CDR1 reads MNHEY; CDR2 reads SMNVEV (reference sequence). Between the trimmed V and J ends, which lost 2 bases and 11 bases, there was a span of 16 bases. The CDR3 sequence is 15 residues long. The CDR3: CASSLNRAGVDVLTF. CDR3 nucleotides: TGTGCCAGCAGTTTAAATCGGGCAGGGGTCGACGTCCTGACTTTC.

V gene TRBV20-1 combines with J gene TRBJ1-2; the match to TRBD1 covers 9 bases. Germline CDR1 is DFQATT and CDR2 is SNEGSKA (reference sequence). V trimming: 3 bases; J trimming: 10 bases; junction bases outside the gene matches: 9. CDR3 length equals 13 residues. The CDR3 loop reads CSASYRGRRIYTF. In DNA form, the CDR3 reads TGCAGTGCTAGTTACAGGGGGCGCCGAATCTACACCTTC.

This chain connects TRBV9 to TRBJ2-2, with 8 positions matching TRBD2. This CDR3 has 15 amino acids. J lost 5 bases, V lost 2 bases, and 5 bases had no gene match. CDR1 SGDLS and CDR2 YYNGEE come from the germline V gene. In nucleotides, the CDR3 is TGTGCCAGCAGCGTTGCGGGGGGAATTACCGGGGAGCTGTTTTTT. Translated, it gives CASSVAGGITGELFF.

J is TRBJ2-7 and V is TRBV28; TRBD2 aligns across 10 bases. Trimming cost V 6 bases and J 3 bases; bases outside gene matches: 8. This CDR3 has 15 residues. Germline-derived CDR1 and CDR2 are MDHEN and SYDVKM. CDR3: CASRYPSGSSYEQYF. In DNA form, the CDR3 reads TGTGCCAGCAGATACCCTAGCGGGAGTAGCTACGAGCAGTACTTC.

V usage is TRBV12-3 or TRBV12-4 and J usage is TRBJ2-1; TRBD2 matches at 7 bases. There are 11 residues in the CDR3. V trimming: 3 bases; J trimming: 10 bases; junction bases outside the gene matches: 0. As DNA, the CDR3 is TGTGCCAGCAGTTTCGGGGGGGAGCAGTTCTTC. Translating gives CASSFGGEQFF.

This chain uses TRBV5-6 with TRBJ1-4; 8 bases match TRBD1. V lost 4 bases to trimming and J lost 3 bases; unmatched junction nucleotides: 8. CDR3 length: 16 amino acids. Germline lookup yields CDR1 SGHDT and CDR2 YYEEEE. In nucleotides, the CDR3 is TGTGCCAGCAGCAAGGAACAGGGGGTGGCTAATGAAAAACTGTTTTTT. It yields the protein CASSKEQGVANEKLFF.

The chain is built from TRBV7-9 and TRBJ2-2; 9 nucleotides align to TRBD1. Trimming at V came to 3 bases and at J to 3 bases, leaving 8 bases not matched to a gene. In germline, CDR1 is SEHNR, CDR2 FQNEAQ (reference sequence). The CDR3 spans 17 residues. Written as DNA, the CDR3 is TGTGCCAGCAGCTTGCTGTCAACAGGGGGCTACACCGGGGAGCTGTTTTTT. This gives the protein CASSLLSTGGYTGELFF.

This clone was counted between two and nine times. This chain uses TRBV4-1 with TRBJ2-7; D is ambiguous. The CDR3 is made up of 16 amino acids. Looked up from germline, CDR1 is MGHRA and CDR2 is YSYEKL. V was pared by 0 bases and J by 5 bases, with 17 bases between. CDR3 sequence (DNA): TGCGCCAGCAGCCAAGAAACATCCCGTTATAGCAACGAGCAGTACTTC. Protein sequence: CASSQETSRYSNEQYF.

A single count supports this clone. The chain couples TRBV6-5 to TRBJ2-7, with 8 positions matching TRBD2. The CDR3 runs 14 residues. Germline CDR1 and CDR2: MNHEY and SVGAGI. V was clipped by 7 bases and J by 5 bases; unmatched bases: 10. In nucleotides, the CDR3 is TGTGCCAGCACTGGACTAGCTAGCTTCCACGAGCAGTACTTC. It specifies CASTGLASFHEQYF.

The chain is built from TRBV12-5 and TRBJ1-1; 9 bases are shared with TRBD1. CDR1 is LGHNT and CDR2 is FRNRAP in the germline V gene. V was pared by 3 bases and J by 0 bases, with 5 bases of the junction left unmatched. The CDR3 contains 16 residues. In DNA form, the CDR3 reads TGTGCTAGTGGTTTCGGACAGGGGAATATGAACACTGAAGCTTTCTTT. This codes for CASGFGQGNMNTEAFF.

The chain's CDR3 is CASSTNQWSRDRSSYEQYF. DNA of the CDR3: TGCGCCAGCAGCACCAACCAGTGGTCCCGGGACAGGAGCAGCTACGAGCAGTACTTC. V and J are TRBV5-1 and TRBJ2-7; TRBD1 matches at 8 bases. The germline CDR1 and CDR2 sequences are SGHRS and YFSETQ. The CDR3 has 19 residues. V lost 4 bases and J lost 3; bases outside the gene matches: 21. Based on the CDR3 plus reference TRBV5-1 and TRBJ2-7, the full variable domain is KAGVTQTPRYLIKTRGQQVTLSCSPISGHRSVSWYQQTPGQGLQFLFEYFSETQRNKGNFPGRFSGRQFSNSRSEMNVSTLELGDSALYLCASSTNQWSRDRSSYEQYFGPGTRLTVT.

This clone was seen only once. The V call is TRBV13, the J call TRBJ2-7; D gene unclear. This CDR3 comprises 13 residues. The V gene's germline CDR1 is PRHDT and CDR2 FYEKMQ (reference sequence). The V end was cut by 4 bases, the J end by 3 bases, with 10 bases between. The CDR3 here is CASSYTGRYEQYF. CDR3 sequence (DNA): TGTGCCAGCAGCTACACGGGTCGCTACGAGCAGTACTTC.

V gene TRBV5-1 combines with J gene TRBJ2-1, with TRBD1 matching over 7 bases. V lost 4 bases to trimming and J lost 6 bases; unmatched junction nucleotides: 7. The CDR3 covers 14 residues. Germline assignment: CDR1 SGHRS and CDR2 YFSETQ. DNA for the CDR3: TGCGCCAGCAGCAGCGGACAGGCCTCCAATGAGCAGTTCTTC. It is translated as CASSSGQASNEQFF.

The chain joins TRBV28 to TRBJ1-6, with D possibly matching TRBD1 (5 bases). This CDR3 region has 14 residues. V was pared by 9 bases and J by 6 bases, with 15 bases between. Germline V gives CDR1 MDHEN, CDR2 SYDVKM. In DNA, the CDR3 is TGTGCCAGAAGCCGGTACAGGCGTAATTCACCCCTCCACTTT. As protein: CARSRYRRNSPLHF.

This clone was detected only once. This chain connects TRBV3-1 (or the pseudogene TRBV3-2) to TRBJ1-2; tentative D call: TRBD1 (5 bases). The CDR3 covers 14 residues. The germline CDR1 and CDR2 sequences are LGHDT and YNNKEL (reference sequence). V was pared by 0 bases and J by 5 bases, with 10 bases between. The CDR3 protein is CASSQDLGAYGYTF. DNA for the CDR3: TGTGCCAGCAGCCAAGATCTTGGGGCATATGGCTACACCTTC.

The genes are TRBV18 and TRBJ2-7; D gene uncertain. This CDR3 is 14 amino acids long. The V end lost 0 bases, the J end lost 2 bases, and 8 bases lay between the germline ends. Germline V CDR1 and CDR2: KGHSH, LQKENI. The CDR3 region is CASSPPSRPYEQYF. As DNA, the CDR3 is TGTGCCAGCTCACCACCTAGCAGACCCTACGAGCAGTACTTC.